Each of the 18 T cell receptor beta chains below was sequenced from the same sample in a study of response to subunit inactivated influenza vaccine. TCRdb re-called the RT-PCR reads with MiXCR, one entry per CDR3 protein. The sample shows approximately 530,000 distinct CDR3 sequences, around 7.9% of them seen only once. Sequenced here: PBMCs from blood, sampled about 23 months after vaccination. The receptor source for this set is a man aged 50-75 years who received an inactivated influenza vaccine.

This chain connects TRBV28 to TRBJ2-5, with D tentatively TRBD2 (5 bases). Germline V CDR1 and CDR2: MDHEN, SYDVKM. There are 12 residues in the CDR3. Trimming removed 5 bases at V and 4 bases at J, with 8 bases between. The CDR3 here is CASSGSRETQYF. The CDR3, as DNA: TGTGCCAGCAGTGGGAGTAGAGAGACCCAGTACTTC.

This clonotype was counted at least ten times. The V call is TRBV18, the J call TRBJ2-5, with D maybe TRBD1 (5 bases). V lost 0 bases and J lost 4, with 12 bases in between. The CDR3 covers 15 residues. Looked up from germline, CDR1 is KGHSH and CDR2 is LQKENI. The CDR3 here is CASSPPTGLRETQYF. CDR3 sequence (DNA): TGTGCCAGCTCACCACCTACAGGTCTTCGAGAGACCCAGTACTTC.

This clonotype came up many times. This rearrangement joins TRBV24-1 to TRBJ2-5; tentatively, D is TRBD2 (6 bases). CDR1 and CDR2 from the germline V gene are KGHDR and SFDVKD. Trimming took off 1 base at V and 4 bases at J, with 9 bases between the two ends. The CDR3 is 14 amino acids. CDR3 region: CATSDFWGGETQYF. The CDR3 bases are TGTGCCACCAGTGATTTTTGGGGAGGAGAGACCCAGTACTTC.

V usage is TRBV6-2 or TRBV6-3 and J usage is TRBJ1-2, with 7 bases matching TRBD1. Trimming cost V 4 bases and J 4 bases; bases outside gene matches: 9. This CDR3 contains 15 residues. The germline V gene has CDR1 MNHEY and CDR2 SVGEGT. This chain's CDR3 is CASSFLPRGPYGYTF. The CDR3 DNA reads TGTGCCAGCAGTTTTCTCCCGAGGGGGCCCTATGGCTACACCTTC.

In this sample, this clonotype turned up a few times. The chain links TRBV9 to TRBJ2-1; 11 nucleotides line up with TRBD2. V lost 4 bases, J lost 7 bases, and 7 bases stayed unmatched. Germline V CDR1 and CDR2: SGDLS, YYNGEE. CDR3 length: 15 amino acids. The CDR3 spells CASSPRLAGLNEQFF. The CDR3 DNA is TGTGCCAGCAGCCCCAGACTAGCGGGATTGAATGAGCAGTTCTTC.

This clonotype has a handful of counts. This chain uses TRBV2 with TRBJ2-1; 7 bases map to TRBD1. The CDR3 contains 15 residues. J was trimmed by 4 bases and V by 2 bases; bases with no gene match: 5. Germline CDR1 SNHLY, CDR2 FYNNEI. CDR3 in DNA: TGTGCCAGCAGTGAACGATTGGGACAGTACAATGAGCAGTTCTTC. Amino acid sequence: CASSERLGQYNEQFF.

The CDR3 here is CASSPGLGMNTEAFF. CDR3 DNA: TGCGCCAGCAGCCCGGGGTTAGGCATGAACACTGAAGCTTTCTTT. V and J are TRBV5-1 and TRBJ1-1; D gene ambiguous. CDR3 length: 15 residues. Trimming left V 4 bases short and J 0 bases short, with 13 bases between. CDR1 is SGHRS and CDR2 is YFSETQ in the germline V gene.

The J gene is TRBJ2-7, the V gene TRBV7-9, with a possible D match to TRBD1 (6 bases). CDR3 size: 13 residues. Between the trimmed V and J ends, which lost 5 bases and 2 bases, there was a span of 10 bases. The V gene's germline CDR1 is SEHNR and CDR2 FQNEAQ (reference sequence). The CDR3: CASSRDTTYEQYF. CDR3 nucleotides: TGTGCCAGCAGCCGGGACACCACCTACGAGCAGTACTTC.

Only a few counts were recorded for this clonotype. The rearrangement uses TRBV15 and TRBJ1-1; D perhaps matches TRBD1 (5 bases). This CDR3 has 15 amino acids. Between the trimmed V and J ends, which lost 2 bases and 0 bases, there was a span of 10 bases. Germline V gene lookup returns CDR1 LNHNV and CDR2 YYDKDF (reference sequence). For the CDR3, the DNA is TGTGCCACCAGCAGACCAGGGAATTTGAACACTGAAGCTTTCTTT. Translation: CATSRPGNLNTEAFF.

This clonotype turned up a few times. This rearrangement joins TRBV5-1 to TRBJ2-2; D remains unclear. Germline V gene data show CDR1 as SGHRS and CDR2 as YFSETQ. CDR3 length: 15 residues. Trimming stripped 0 bases from V and 5 bases from J, with 11 bases between. CDR3 in amino acids: CASSLELGYTGELFF. The CDR3 coding sequence is TGCGCCAGCAGCTTGGAGCTGGGGTATACCGGGGAGCTGTTTTTT.

This clonotype showed up just a few times. This rearrangement joins TRBV5-1 to TRBJ2-1, with D possibly matching TRBD1 (6 bases). Per the germline V gene, CDR1 is SGHRS and CDR2 is YFSETQ. The CDR3 sequence is 14 residues long. Trimming cost V 2 bases and J 9 bases, with 15 bases left between them. CDR3 nucleotide sequence: TGCGCCAGCAGCTTAACCTACAGGGTGGGTGAGCAGTTCTTC. Amino acids: CASSLTYRVGEQFF.

The chain joins TRBV5-4 to TRBJ2-7; TRBD2 is a possible D gene (6 bases). With 0 bases removed from V and 3 bases from J, the gap between germline ends came to 13 bases. Germline V gene sequence: CDR1 SGHNT, CDR2 YYREEE (reference sequence). The CDR3 covers 15 residues. This CDR3 is CASSLDRGGYYEQYF. DNA of the CDR3: TGTGCCAGCAGCTTGGACAGAGGAGGGTACTACGAGCAGTACTTC.

This clonotype showed up many times. CDR3 DNA: TGCGCCAGCAGCTTGTCCACTGCCTACGAGCAGTACTTC. Translated, it gives CASSLSTAYEQYF. The V call is TRBV5-1, the J call TRBJ2-7; D uncertain. Trimming took 1 base from V and 2 from J, leaving 7 bases between them. CDR1 and CDR2 (germline): SGHRS, YFSETQ. The CDR3 is 13 amino acids.

V usage is TRBV5-4 and J usage is TRBJ2-2, with D unresolved. Germline V CDR1 and CDR2: SGHNT, YYREEE (reference sequence). Deletions cut 0 bases from V and 5 bases from J, with 8 bases between. CDR3 length equals 14 residues. CDR3 DNA: TGTGCCAGCAGCTTGGAGGGATCTACCGGGGAGCTGTTTTTT. This gives the protein CASSLEGSTGELFF.

This clonotype was seen ten or more times. The rearrangement links TRBV10-3 to TRBJ2-7; TRBD1 might be the D (7 bases). CDR3 length equals 14 residues. Looked up from germline, CDR1 is ENHRY and CDR2 is SYGVKD. Trimming took 0 bases from V and 2 from J, leaving 8 bases between them. CDR3 residues: CAISESRGAYEQYF. Here the CDR3 DNA reads TGTGCCATCAGTGAGTCCAGGGGGGCCTACGAGCAGTACTTC.

This clonotype came up a few times. The chain is built from TRBV18 and TRBJ2-3, with no clear D. The CDR3 contains 16 residues. In germline, CDR1 is KGHSH, CDR2 LQKENI. V was cut by 3 bases and J by 5 bases, with 18 bases left in between. The CDR3 DNA is TGTGCCAGCTCACCGGTCTCAGATCCCACGGTAGATACGCAGTATTTT. It encodes CASSPVSDPTVDTQYF.

This clonotype occurred a few times. This rearrangement joins TRBV7-2 to TRBJ1-2, with D uncertain. The CDR3 spans 15 residues. Germline assignment: CDR1 SGHTA and CDR2 FQGNSA. The V and J ends lost 1 base and 0 bases respectively, with 9 bases between them. The CDR3 is CASSLEAVANYGYTF. The CDR3 nucleotides read TGTGCCAGCAGCTTAGAGGCAGTCGCTAACTATGGCTACACCTTC.

This clonotype has more than one count but fewer than ten. The chain employs TRBV4-2 and TRBJ1-4; possibly TRBD1 for D (5 bases). With 0 bases removed from V and 0 bases from J, the gap between germline ends came to 11 bases. The CDR3 spans 17 residues. Germline loops: CDR1 LGHNA, CDR2 YNFKEQ. The CDR3 sequence is CASSQEAGPATNEKLFF. CDR3 coding DNA: TGTGCCAGCAGCCAAGAGGCAGGGCCCGCAACTAATGAAAAACTGTTTTTT.